The TCR beta chain under discussion was sequenced for a study of blood T cells in healthy people across ages. A sample-barcoded 5' primer and a J-beta primer mix were used in a second PCR of roughly 6 to 12 cycles. TCRdb independently ran MiXCR on the 5' RACE reads; one entry per CDR3 protein. The table shows some 1.1 million distinct CDR3 sequences, with 30% to 40% occurring only once. Overall study findings and caveats: Because sorting was not performed, PBMCs prevented conclusive naive versus antigen-experienced comparison. Across the age range, TCR beta diversity per million T cells fell in a roughly linear way.

This clonotype appeared a few times. Its antigen is undetermined. The sequence came from a man between 18 and 29 years old in good health. Sequencing was carried out using blood.

DNA for the CDR3: TGTGCTAGTGGTCTTGCGCCAGATACGCAGTATTTT. It is translated as CASGLAPDTQYF. The V call is TRBV12-5, the J call TRBJ2-3; D is uncertain. The CDR3 contains 12 residues. Deletions cut 5 bases from V and 4 bases from J, with 7 bases between. The germline CDR1 and CDR2 sequences are LGHNT and FRNRAP. Full variable domain (rest looked up from reference TRBV12-5 and TRBJ2-3): DARVTQTPRHKVTEMGQEVTMRCQPILGHNTVFWYRQTMMQGLELLAYFRNRAPLDDSGMPKDRFSAEMPDATLATLKIQPSEPRDSAVYFCASGLAPDTQYFGPGTRLTVL.